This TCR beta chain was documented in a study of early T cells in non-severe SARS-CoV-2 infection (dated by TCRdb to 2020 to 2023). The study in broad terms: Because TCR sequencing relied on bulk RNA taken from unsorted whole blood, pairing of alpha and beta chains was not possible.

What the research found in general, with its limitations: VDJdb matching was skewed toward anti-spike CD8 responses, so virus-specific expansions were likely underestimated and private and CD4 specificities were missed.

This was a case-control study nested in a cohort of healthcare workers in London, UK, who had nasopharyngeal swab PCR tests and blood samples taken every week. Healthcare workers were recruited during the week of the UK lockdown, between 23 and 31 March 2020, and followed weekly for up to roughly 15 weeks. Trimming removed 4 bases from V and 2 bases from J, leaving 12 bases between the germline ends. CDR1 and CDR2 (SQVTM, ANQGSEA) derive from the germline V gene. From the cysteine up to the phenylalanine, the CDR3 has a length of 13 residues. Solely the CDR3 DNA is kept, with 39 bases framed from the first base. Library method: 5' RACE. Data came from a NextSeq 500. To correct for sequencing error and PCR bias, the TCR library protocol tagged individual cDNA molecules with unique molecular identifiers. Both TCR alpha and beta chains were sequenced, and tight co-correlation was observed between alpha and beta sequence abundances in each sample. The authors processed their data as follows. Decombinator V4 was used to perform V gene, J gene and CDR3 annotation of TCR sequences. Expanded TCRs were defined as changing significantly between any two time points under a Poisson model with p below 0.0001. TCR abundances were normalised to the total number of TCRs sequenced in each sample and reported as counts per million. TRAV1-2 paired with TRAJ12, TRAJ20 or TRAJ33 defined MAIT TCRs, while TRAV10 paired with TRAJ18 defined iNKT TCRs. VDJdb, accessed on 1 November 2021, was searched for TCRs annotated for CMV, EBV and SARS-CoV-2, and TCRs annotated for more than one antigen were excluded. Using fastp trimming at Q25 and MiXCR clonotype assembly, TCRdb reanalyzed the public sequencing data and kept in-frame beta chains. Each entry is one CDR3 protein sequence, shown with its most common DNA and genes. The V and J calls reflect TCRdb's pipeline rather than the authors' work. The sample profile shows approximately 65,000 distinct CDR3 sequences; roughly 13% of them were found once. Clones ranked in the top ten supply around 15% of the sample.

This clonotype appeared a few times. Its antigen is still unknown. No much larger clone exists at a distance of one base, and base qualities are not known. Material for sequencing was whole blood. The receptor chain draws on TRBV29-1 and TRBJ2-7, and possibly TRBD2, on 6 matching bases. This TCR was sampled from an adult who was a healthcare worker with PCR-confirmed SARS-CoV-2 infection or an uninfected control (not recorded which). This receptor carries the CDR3 CSVAGDPPYEQYF. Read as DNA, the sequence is TGCAGCGTTGCGGGGGACCCCCCCTACGAGCAGTACTTC.